This record looks at one TCR beta chain sequence and its context. The data were taken from a study of blood T cell repertoires in COVID-19. Study summary: Both acute and convalescent COVID-19 samples were obtained from the United States, Italy and Spain. PBMCs, B-cell-depleted T cells, or T cells were the source of the cDNA or gDNA that made up the material.

Trimming took 4 bases from V and 10 from J; bases not matched to a gene: 8. From germline, CDR1 is GTSNPN and CDR2 SVGIG (reference sequence). The CDR3 length is 12 residues. Per the authors' pipeline: The assay estimated nucleated cells by amplifying reference gene primers. The assay was immunoSEQ multiplex PCR, and TCRdb's table has in-frame clones only and misses some. Clone size and V and J calls were adopted from that table, with D and trimming inferred from the DNA. The data contain hundreds of thousands of clones, about 85% of them seen just once; the ten biggest clones take up 3% to 4.5%. Sequenced: peripheral blood. The origin of this receptor is a woman aged 18-35 years with acute or convalescent COVID-19. The chain recombines TRBV30 with TRBJ1-2, with 8 bases lining up with TRBD1. CDR3 nucleotides: TGTGCCTGGAACCCGGACAGGGTAGCCTACACCTTC. Translated: CAWNPDRVAYTF.